Listed here is a single T cell receptor (beta chain). Germline CDR1 SGHRS, CDR2 YFSETQ. The CDR3 is 14 residues long. V lost 5 bases, J lost 1 base, and 2 bases stayed unmatched. The sample originates from a study of blood T cell repertoires in COVID-19. Libraries were prepared by immunoSEQ multiplex PCR; TCRdb keeps only in-frame clonotypes and omits some of them. The data hold roughly 160,000 clones, with around 87% observed a single time. The sequence was collected from a man aged 60 to 75 with COVID-19, enrolled during active disease. This sequence joins TRBV5-1 and TRBJ2-2; TRBD1 aligns across 7 bases. The specimen sequenced was peripheral blood. The CDR3 DNA reads TGCGCCAGCAGAGACAGGGTGAACACCGGGGAGCTGTTTTTT. Amino acid sequence: CASRDRVNTGELFF.